This is a list of T cell receptor beta chains from one sample in a study of T cell responses to AZD1222 COVID-19 vaccine. The protocol was immunoSEQ multiplex PCR, while the TCRdb copy is restricted to in-frame clones and leaves out a portion. This sample has 100,000 to 150,000 clones, with 89% found just once. Sequences were derived from peripheral blood, sampled on day 0 of AZD1222 vaccination. The receptors originated from an adult in good health. Each CDR3 is given with its conserved first and last residue. Where a row states a size, it is once, few, many or the class of an expanded clone; other rows omit it.

J: TRBJ2-1
V: TRBV6-5
size: NA
CDR3: CASSATGISQYGQFF

J: TRBJ2-2
V: TRBV2
size: NA
CDR3: CASSVAGLITGELFF

J: TRBJ2-3
V: TRBV7-9
size: NA
CDR3: CASSFLAGGSTDTQYF

J: TRBJ2-7
V: TRBV5-1
size: NA
CDR3: CASSPDRGTYEQYF

J: TRBJ1-6
V: TRBV30
size: NA
CDR3: CAWSVMGSNNSPLHF

J: TRBJ2-5
V: TRBV7-3
size: NA
CDR3: CASSRSTVETQYF

J: TRBJ2-5
V: TRBV19
size: NA
CDR3: CASTSGTGGSETQYF

J: TRBJ1-1
V: TRBV30
size: NA
CDR3: CAWKALNTEAFF

J: TRBJ2-1
V: TRBV5-1
size: once
CDR3: CASSGAGQGSFNEQFF

J: TRBJ1-2
V: TRBV7-9
size: NA
CDR3: CASSKGQGLNYGYTF

J: TRBJ2-7
V: TRBV7-2
size: NA
CDR3: CASSQVRGITYEQYF

J: TRBJ2-3
V: TRBV7-9
size: NA
CDR3: CASSFLQGSTDTQYF

J: TRBJ2-3
V: TRBV6-5
size: once
CDR3: CASSYSMLDTQYF

J: TRBJ2-7
V: TRBV7-2
size: NA
CDR3: CASSSRGGMVFYEQYF

J: TRBJ2-3
V: TRBV7-2
size: NA
CDR3: CASSPRGGARPTGTDTQYF

J: TRBJ1-2
V: TRBV28
size: NA
CDR3: CASSGDAPYGYTF

J: TRBJ1-2
V: TRBV2
size: NA
CDR3: CASEGQGWYGYTF

J: TRBJ1-1
V: TRBV5-1
size: once
CDR3: CASSLDRSEAFF

J: TRBJ2-1
V: TRBV5-8
size: NA
CDR3: CASLRGTENNEQFF

J: TRBJ2-1
V: TRBV18
size: few
CDR3: CASSPTLAELLNNEQFF

J: TRBJ1-4
V: TRBV30
size: NA
CDR3: CAWSVDGYEKLFF

J: TRBJ2-3
V: TRBV12-3/TRBV12-4
size: NA
CDR3: CASSWGNTQYF

J: TRBJ1-1
V: TRBV7-2
size: NA
CDR3: CASSPPNRAGTEAFF

J: TRBJ2-5
V: TRBV19
size: few
CDR3: CASSPHWRETQYF

J: TRBJ2-1
V: TRBV5-1
size: NA
CDR3: CASRDTSYNEQFF

J: TRBJ2-7
V: TRBV28
size: NA
CDR3: CASSFSSGPSYEQYF

J: TRBJ1-1
V: TRBV5-6
size: NA
CDR3: CASSFFPGSTMNTEAFF

J: TRBJ1-1
V: TRBV19
size: once
CDR3: CASGDRVNTEAFF

J: TRBJ1-1
V: TRBV6-5
size: NA
CDR3: CASSYSGQYTEAFF

J: TRBJ2-3
V: TRBV27
size: few
CDR3: CASSPTVRVTDTQYF

J: TRBJ1-5
V: TRBV2
size: NA
CDR3: CASRGTMFNQPQHF

J: TRBJ1-3
V: TRBV19
size: NA
CDR3: CASRRPGVNTIYF

J: TRBJ2-7
V: TRBV7-9
size: NA
CDR3: CASSQRTGTDYEQYF

J: TRBJ1-1
V: TRBV6-1
size: once
CDR3: CASRTRPGVAFF

J: TRBJ2-7
V: TRBV4-1
size: NA
CDR3: CASSQETVSYEQYF

J: TRBJ2-5
V: TRBV7-6
size: NA
CDR3: CASGSPPGQGETQYF

J: TRBJ1-5
V: TRBV21-1
size: once
CDR3: CASSIQPGGCGQPQHF

J: TRBJ2-1
V: TRBV29-1
size: once
CDR3: CSAPGPQNEQFF

J: TRBJ2-7
V: TRBV7-9
size: NA
CDR3: CASSVNWTATYEQYF

J: TRBJ2-7
V: TRBV11-2
size: NA
CDR3: CASSFNYEQYF

J: TRBJ2-5
V: TRBV11-1
size: once
CDR3: CASSSGTGETQYF

J: TRBJ2-2
V: TRBV6-1
size: NA
CDR3: CASSEARPTGELFF

J: TRBJ2-7
V: TRBV7-9
size: NA
CDR3: CASSYPGHYEQYF

J: TRBJ1-5
V: TRBV27
size: NA
CDR3: CASGDRGYSNQPQHF